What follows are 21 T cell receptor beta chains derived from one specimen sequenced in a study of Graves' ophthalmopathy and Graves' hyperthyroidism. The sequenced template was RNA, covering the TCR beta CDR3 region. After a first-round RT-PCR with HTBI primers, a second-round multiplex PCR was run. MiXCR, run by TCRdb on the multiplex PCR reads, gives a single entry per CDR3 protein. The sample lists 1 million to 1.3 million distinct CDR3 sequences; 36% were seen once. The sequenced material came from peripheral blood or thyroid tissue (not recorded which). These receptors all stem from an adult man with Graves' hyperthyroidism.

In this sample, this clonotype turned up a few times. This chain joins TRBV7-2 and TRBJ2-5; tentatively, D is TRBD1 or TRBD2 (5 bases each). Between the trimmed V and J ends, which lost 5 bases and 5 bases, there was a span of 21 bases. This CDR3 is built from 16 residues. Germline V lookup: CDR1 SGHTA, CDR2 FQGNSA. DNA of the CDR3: TGTGCCAGCAGCCAGAGGGGCCGCGAAAAGGGGGAGACCCAGTACTTC. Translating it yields CASSQRGREKGETQYF. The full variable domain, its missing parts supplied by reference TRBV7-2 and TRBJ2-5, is GAGVSQSPSNKVTEKGKDVELRCDPISGHTALYWYRQSLGQGLEFLIYFQGNSAPDKSGLPSDRFSAERTGGSVSTLTIQRTQQEDSAVYLCASSQRGREKGETQYFGPGTRLLVL.

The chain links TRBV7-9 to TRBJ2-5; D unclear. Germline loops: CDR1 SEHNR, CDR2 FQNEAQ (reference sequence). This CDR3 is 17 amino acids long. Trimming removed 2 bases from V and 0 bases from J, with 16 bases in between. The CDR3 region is CASSLPLGGANQETQYF. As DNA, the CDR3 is TGTGCCAGCAGCTTACCACTCGGTGGAGCTAACCAAGAGACCCAGTACTTC.

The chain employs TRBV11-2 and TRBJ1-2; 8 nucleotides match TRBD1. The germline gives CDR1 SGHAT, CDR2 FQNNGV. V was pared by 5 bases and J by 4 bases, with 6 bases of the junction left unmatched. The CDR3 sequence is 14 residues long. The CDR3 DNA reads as TGTGCCAGCAGCCAGGGGACAGGTGCCTATGGCTACACCTTC. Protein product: CASSQGTGAYGYTF.

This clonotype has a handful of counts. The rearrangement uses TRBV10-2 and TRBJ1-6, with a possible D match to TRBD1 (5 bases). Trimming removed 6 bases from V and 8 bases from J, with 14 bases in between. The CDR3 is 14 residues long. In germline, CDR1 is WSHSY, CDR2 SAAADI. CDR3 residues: CASRDGTRYSPLHF. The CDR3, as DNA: TGCGCCAGCAGAGACGGGACCCGCTATTCACCCCTCCACTTT.

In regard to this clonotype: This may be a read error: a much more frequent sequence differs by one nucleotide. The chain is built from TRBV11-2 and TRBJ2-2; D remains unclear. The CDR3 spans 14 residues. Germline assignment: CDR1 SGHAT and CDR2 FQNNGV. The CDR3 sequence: CVSSPLMSTGELFF. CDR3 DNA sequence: TGTGTCAGCAGCCCATTAATGAGCACCGGGGAGCTGTTTTTT.

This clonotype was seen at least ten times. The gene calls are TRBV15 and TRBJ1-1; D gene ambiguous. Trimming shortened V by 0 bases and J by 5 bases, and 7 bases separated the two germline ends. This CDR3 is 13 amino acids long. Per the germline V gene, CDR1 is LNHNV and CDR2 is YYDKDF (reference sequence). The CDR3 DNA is TGTGCCACCAGCAGAGATTGGCGGACTGAAGCTTTCTTT. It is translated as CATSRDWRTEAFF.

CDR3 DNA sequence: TGTGCCAGCAGGGAGGTGACAGGGATGATTCTACGGGAGCTGTTTTTT. Amino acids: CASREVTGMILRELFF. The genes are TRBV7-8 and TRBJ2-2; 7 bases match TRBD1. The ends lost 6 bases at V and 9 bases at J; junction bases unmatched: 16. The CDR3 has 16 amino acids. Germline V gene data show CDR1 as SGHVS and CDR2 as FQNEAQ.

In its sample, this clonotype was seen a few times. DNA for the CDR3: TGTGCCATCAGTGAGTACAGGGGGAACACTGAAGCTTTCTTT. Translation: CAISEYRGNTEAFF. The V and J genes are TRBV10-3 and TRBJ1-1; 7 bases are shared with TRBD1. The V segment lost 1 base and the J segment 1 base; nucleotides outside the gene matches: 0. In germline, CDR1 is ENHRY, CDR2 SYGVKD. The CDR3 covers 14 residues.

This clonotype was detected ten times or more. The CDR3 region is CSASVPMGSNQPQHF. CDR3 sequence (DNA): TGCAGTGCTAGCGTACCTATGGGTAGCAATCAGCCCCAGCATTTT. This chain uses TRBV20-1 with TRBJ1-5; no clear D gene. The CDR3 is made up of 15 amino acids. CDR1 and CDR2 (germline): DFQATT, SNEGSKA (reference sequence). The V end lost 3 bases, the J end lost 0 bases, and 12 bases lay between the germline ends.

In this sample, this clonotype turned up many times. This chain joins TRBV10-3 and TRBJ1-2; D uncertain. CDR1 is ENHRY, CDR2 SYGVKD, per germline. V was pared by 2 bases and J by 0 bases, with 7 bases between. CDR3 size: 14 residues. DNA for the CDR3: TGTGCCATCAGTGAGGCGGGAGCTAACTATGGCTACACCTTC. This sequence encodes CAISEAGANYGYTF.

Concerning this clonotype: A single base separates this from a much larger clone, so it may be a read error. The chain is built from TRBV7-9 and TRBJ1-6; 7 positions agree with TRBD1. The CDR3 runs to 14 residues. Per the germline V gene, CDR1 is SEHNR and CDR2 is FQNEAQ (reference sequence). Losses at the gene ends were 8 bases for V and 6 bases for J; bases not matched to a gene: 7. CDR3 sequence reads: CASSDRASNSPLHF. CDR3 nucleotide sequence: TGTGCCAGCTCCGACAGGGCGAGTAATTCACCCCTCCACTTT.

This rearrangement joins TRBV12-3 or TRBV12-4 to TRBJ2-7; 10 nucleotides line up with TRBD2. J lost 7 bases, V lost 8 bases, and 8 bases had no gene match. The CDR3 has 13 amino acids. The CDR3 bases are TGTGCCAGCGGGGCTAGCGGGAGCCGGGAGCAGTACTTC. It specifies CASGASGSREQYF.

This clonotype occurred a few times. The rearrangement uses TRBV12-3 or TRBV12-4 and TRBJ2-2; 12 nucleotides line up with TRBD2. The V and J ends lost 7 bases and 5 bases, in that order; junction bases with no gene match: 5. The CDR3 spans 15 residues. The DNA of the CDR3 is TGTGCCAGCACACTAGCGGGAGGCGGGACCGGGGAGCTGTTTTTT. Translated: CASTLAGGGTGELFF.

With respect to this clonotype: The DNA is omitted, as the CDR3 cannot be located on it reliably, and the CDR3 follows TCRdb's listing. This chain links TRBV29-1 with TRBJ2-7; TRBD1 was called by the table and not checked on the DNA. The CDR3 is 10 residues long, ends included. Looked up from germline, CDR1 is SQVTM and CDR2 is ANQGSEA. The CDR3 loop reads CSVGPGASYF.

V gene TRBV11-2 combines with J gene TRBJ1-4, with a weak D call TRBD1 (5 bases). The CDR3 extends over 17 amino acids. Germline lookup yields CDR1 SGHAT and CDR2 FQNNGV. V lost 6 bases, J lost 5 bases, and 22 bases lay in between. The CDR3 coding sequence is TGTGCCAGCAGTCCACCCGGGGCTTCTTACAAGAATGAAAAACTGTTTTTT. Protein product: CASSPPGASYKNEKLFF.

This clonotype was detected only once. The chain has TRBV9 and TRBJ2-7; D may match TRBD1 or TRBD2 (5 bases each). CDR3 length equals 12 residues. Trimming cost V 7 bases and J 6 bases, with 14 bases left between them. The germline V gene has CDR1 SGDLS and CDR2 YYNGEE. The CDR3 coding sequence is TGTGCCAGCGGGGGAGCAGGGTTCGAGCAGTACTTC. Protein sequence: CASGGAGFEQYF. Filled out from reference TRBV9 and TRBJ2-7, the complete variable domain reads DSGVTQTPKHLITATGQRVTLRCSPRSGDLSVYWYQQSLDQGLQFLIQYYNGEERAKGNILERFSAQQFPDLHSELNLSSLELGDSALYFCASGGAGFEQYFGPGTRLTVT.

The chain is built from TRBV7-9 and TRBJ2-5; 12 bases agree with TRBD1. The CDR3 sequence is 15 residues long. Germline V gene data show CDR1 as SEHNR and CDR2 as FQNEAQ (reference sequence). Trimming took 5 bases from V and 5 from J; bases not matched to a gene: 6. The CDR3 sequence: CASSPPGQGAETQYF. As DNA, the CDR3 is TGTGCCAGCAGCCCGCCGGGACAGGGGGCGGAGACCCAGTACTTC.

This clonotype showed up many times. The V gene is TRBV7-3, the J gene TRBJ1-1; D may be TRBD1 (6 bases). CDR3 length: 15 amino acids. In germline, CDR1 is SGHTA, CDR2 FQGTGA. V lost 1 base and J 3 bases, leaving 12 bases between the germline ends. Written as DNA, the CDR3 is TGTGCCAGCAGCTTAATGGGGGGCCGGGACACTGAAGCTTTCTTT. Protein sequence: CASSLMGGRDTEAFF.

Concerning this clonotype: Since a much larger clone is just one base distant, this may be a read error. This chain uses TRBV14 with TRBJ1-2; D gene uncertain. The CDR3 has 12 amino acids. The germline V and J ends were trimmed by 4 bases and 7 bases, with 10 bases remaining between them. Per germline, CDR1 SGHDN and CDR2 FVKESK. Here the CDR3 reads CASSPDLGGYTF. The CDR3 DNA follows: TGTGCCAGCAGCCCAGATCTCGGTGGCTACACCTTC.

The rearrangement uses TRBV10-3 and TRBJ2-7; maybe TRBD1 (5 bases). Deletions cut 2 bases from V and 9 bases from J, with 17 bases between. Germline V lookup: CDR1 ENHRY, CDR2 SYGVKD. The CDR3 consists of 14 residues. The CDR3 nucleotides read TGTGCCATCAGTGAGCGGCCAGGGATTTTAGGGCAGTACTTC. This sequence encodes CAISERPGILGQYF.

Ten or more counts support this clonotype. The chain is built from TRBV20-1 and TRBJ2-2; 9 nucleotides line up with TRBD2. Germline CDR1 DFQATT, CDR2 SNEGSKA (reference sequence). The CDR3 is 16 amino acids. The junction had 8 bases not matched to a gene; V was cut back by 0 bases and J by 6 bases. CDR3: CSARDLRVAGAGELFF. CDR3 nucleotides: TGCAGTGCTAGAGATCTGAGGGTAGCGGGAGCCGGGGAGCTGTTTTTT.